Below, 22 T cell receptor beta chains from the same sample are listed, as sequenced in a study of CD8+CD57+ T cells in acquired aplastic anemia. Genomic DNA served as template for TCR beta VDJ and CDR3 profiling. TCRdb reprocessed the reads with MiXCR, giving one entry per CDR3 protein. The profile shows about 220,000 distinct CDR3 sequences, approximately 35% of them singletons. Sequenced input: sorted CD4+, CD8+, or CD8+CD57+ T cells (not recorded which) from PBMCs. These receptors all come from a human donor in good health, serving as a control.

The rearrangement joins TRBV5-4 to TRBJ1-1; D is ambiguous. CDR3 size: 14 residues. The ends were cut back, 6 bases at V and 1 base at J, with 13 bases in the middle. CDR1 is SGHNT and CDR2 is YYREEE in the germline V gene (reference sequence). CDR3 nucleotide sequence: TGTGCCAGCAAGACCTTGATGGGGAACACTGAAGCTTTCTTT. This encodes CASKTLMGNTEAFF.

The chain has TRBV29-1 and TRBJ1-1; no firm D call. Germline V gene data show CDR1 as SQVTM and CDR2 as ANQGSEA. V shed 4 bases and J shed 4 bases, with 4 bases lying between them. CDR3 size: 10 residues. This CDR3 reads CSVGGTEAFF. The CDR3 DNA sequence: TGCAGCGTTGGGGGCACTGAAGCTTTCTTT.

This clonotype was seen many times. This chain links TRBV4-1 with TRBJ2-7; TRBD1 or TRBD2 may be the D gene (5 bases each). The V gene's germline CDR1 is MGHRA and CDR2 YSYEKL. V was trimmed by 1 base and J by 0 bases, leaving 10 bases between them. This CDR3 spans 15 amino acids. CDR3: CASSQAMGVSYEQYF. As DNA, the CDR3 is TGCGCCAGCAGCCAAGCGATGGGGGTCTCCTACGAGCAGTACTTC.

In its sample, this clonotype was seen many times. The genes are TRBV19 and TRBJ2-3, with D tentatively TRBD2 (6 bases). Germline V gives CDR1 LNHDA, CDR2 SQIVND (reference sequence). The CDR3 loop spans 13 amino acids. The V end lost 8 bases, the J end lost 5 bases, and 14 bases lay between the germline ends. CDR3 loop: CASRSGERDTQYF. CDR3 sequence (DNA): TGTGCCAGTCGCTCGGGGGAACGAGATACGCAGTATTTT.

This clonotype was detected many times. J is TRBJ1-6 and V is TRBV10-3; D unclear. Germline V gene sequence: CDR1 ENHRY, CDR2 SYGVKD. V was cut by 3 bases and J by 9 bases, with 15 bases left in between. The CDR3 consists of 15 residues. The CDR3 loop reads CAISDGVGVGSPLHF. DNA for the CDR3: TGTGCCATCAGTGACGGTGTCGGGGTTGGTTCACCCCTCCACTTT.

Concerning this clonotype itself: An end of the junction differs from the germline gene, which may be a read error. This chain uses TRBV24-1 with TRBJ1-5; D might be TRBD1 (6 bases). This CDR3 region has 13 residues. CDR1 KGHDR and CDR2 SFDVKD come from the germline V gene. CDR3 bases: TGTGCCACCAGTCCGAACAGGGCCCAGCCCCAACATTTT. It specifies CATSPNRAQPQHF.

At least ten counts were recorded for this clonotype. CDR3 loop: CASSLAGGNQPQHF. CDR3 DNA sequence: TGTGCCAGCAGCTTAGCGGGAGGGAATCAGCCCCAGCATTTT. V usage is TRBV7-9 and J usage is TRBJ1-5; no clear D gene. The CDR3 is 14 amino acids. Germline V gene data show CDR1 as SEHNR and CDR2 as FQNEAQ (reference sequence). V was clipped by 0 bases and J by 4 bases, with 7 bases between them.

The sample holds a few counts of this clonotype. A single base separates this from a much larger clone, so it may be a read error. The rearrangement uses TRBV20-1 and TRBJ1-2; tentatively, D is TRBD1 (5 bases). V shed 6 bases and J shed 6 bases, with 20 bases lying between them. The CDR3 sequence is 14 residues long. The germline CDR1 and CDR2 sequences are DFQATT and SNEGSKA (reference sequence). The CDR3 coding sequence is TGCAGTGCGCGCGGTCAGGGCGCCGGTCATGGCTACACCTTC. This gives the protein CSARGQGAGHGYTF.

Points on this clonotype: The germline gene is not matched at one end of the junction; a read error may be the cause. This sequence joins TRBV10-3 and TRBJ2-2, with D possibly TRBD2 on 6 matching bases. Germline V gene lookup returns CDR1 ENHRY and CDR2 SYGVKD. CDR3 length: 17 amino acids. CDR3 sequence: CAISVTVSDANTGGLFF. In DNA, the CDR3 is TGTGCCATCAGTGTCACTGTCAGTGACGCGAACACCGGGGGGCTGTTTTTT.

This clonotype has a handful of counts. This sequence joins TRBV7-9 and TRBJ2-2; D might be TRBD1 or TRBD2, each matching 5 bases. V lost 6 bases and J 11 bases, leaving 10 bases between the germline ends. Germline values: CDR1 SEHNR, CDR2 FQNEAQ (reference sequence). This CDR3 has 11 residues. The CDR3 sequence is CASSTGTELFF. The DNA for the CDR3 is TGTGCCAGCAGTACCGGGACCGAGCTGTTTTTT.

This clonotype was seen many times. V usage is TRBV5-1 and J usage is TRBJ2-1; 7 bases fit TRBD2. J was trimmed by 5 bases and V by 4 bases; bases with no gene match: 9. The CDR3 runs 15 residues. Germline V gives CDR1 SGHRS, CDR2 YFSETQ. In DNA form, the CDR3 reads TGCGCCAGCAGCAATCTAGCGGCTAACCACAATGAGCAGTTCTTC. As protein: CASSNLAANHNEQFF.

This clonotype has more than one count but fewer than ten. The CDR3 sequence: CASSAETGISGYTF. CDR3 DNA sequence: TGTGCCAGCAGTGCCGAGACAGGGATAAGTGGCTACACCTTC. The J gene is TRBJ1-2, the V gene TRBV25-1; 7 bases fit TRBD1. V shed 4 bases and J 7 bases; nucleotides not matched to a gene: 9. The CDR3 sequence is 14 residues long. Germline V gene data show CDR1 as MGHDK and CDR2 as SYGVNS.

To note about this clonotype: This may stem from a read error, because a much larger clone lies one nucleotide away. This chain links TRBV5-1 with TRBJ2-7; 8 bases fit TRBD1. This CDR3 is built from 17 residues. CDR1 and CDR2 (germline): SGHRS, YFSETQ. DNA for the CDR3: TGCGCCAGCAGCCCGGACCCCAGGGGGCCTCGATCCTACGGGCAGTACTTC. Its protein product is CASSPDPRGPRSYGQYF. The whole variable domain, remainder taken from reference TRBV5-1 and TRBJ2-7, is KAGVTQTPRYLIKTRGQQVTLSCSPISGHRSVSWYQQTPGQGLQFLFEYFSETQRNKGNFPGRFSGRQFSNSRSEMNVSTLELGDSALYLCASSPDPRGPRSYGQYFGPGTRLTVT.

This clonotype occurred many times. The chain has TRBV6-6 and TRBJ2-1, with D perhaps TRBD1 or TRBD2 (5 bases each). This CDR3 comprises 13 residues. In germline, CDR1 is MNHNY, CDR2 SVGAGI (reference sequence). The germline V and J ends were trimmed by 7 bases and 4 bases, with 11 bases remaining between them. The CDR3 is CASTRGRYNEQFF. CDR3 sequence (DNA): TGTGCCAGCACGAGGGGACGGTACAATGAGCAGTTCTTC.

The chain employs TRBV19 and TRBJ2-1; 8 bases are a match to TRBD2. The trim removed 6 bases at V and 3 bases at J, leaving 25 bases unmatched. This CDR3 region has 21 residues. The germline CDR1 and CDR2 sequences are LNHDA and SQIVND (reference sequence). The CDR3 loop is CASSLKRGTLTSVELYNEQFF. CDR3 bases: TGTGCCAGTAGCCTAAAAAGGGGGACTTTGACTAGCGTAGAACTCTACAATGAGCAGTTCTTC.

The chain uses TRBV10-3 and TRBJ2-3; 12 bases match TRBD2. This CDR3 has 16 residues. Germline V gene data show CDR1 as ENHRY and CDR2 as SYGVKD. Unmatched junction bases numbered 6, after V lost 6 bases and J lost 2 bases. Here the CDR3 reads CAISDRTSGITDTQYF. The CDR3 DNA follows: TGTGCCATCAGCGACCGGACTAGCGGGATCACAGATACGCAGTATTTT.

This clonotype was observed many times. V usage is TRBV7-8 and J usage is TRBJ2-1, with D possibly being TRBD1 or TRBD2 (5 bases each). The CDR3 runs 15 residues. Germline lookup yields CDR1 SGHVS and CDR2 FQNEAQ. V lost 2 bases and J 8 bases, leaving 16 bases between the germline ends. CDR3 coding DNA: TGTGCCAGCAGCTTACCTGGGACCTCCGACGATGAGCAGTTCTTC. It yields the protein CASSLPGTSDDEQFF.

On this clonotype itself: The final CDR3 position lacks the conserved phenylalanine or tryptophan, pointing to a likely read error. The DNA is left out, because the CDR3 cannot be placed on it with certainty; the CDR3 is given as TCRdb lists it. The chain carries TRBV7-2 and TRBJ1-2. CDR1 is SGHTA and CDR2 is FQGNSA in the germline V gene. The CDR3 region is 13 residues in length, termini included. CDR3 protein: CASSSQANYGYTV.

With respect to this clonotype: This may arise from a read error, as a much more abundant clone is one base away. The chain joins TRBV20-1 to TRBJ1-2; weak D call: TRBD1 (6 bases). Trimming removed 0 bases at V and 6 bases at J, with 14 bases between. Germline V CDR1 and CDR2: DFQATT, SNEGSKA (reference sequence). This CDR3 comprises 14 residues. CDR3 DNA sequence: TGCAGTGCTAGAGAGTTACAGGGCAACCATGGCTACACCTTC. Translating gives CSARELQGNHGYTF.

This clonotype showed up many times. The V and J genes are TRBV10-3 and TRBJ1-2, with D maybe TRBD1 (5 bases). CDR1 is ENHRY, CDR2 SYGVKD, per germline. The V end lost 6 bases, the J end lost 10 bases, and 18 bases lay between the germline ends. CDR3 length equals 13 residues. DNA of the CDR3: TGTGCCATCAGGGCGAAGGGACTGGAGTACTACACCTTC. Encoded protein: CAIRAKGLEYYTF.

This clonotype appeared a few times. It is likely a read error, because the conserved phenylalanine at the end of the CDR3 is missing. The CDR3 DNA reads TGTGCCAGCAGCCCCTCTGGAAGGGTCTTCTGGGAGCAGTTCCTC. This translates into CASSPSGRVFWEQFL. This chain connects TRBV3-1 to TRBJ2-1; D ambiguous. The V and J ends lost 4 bases and 10 bases respectively, with 20 bases between them. Germline-derived CDR1 and CDR2 are LGHDT and YNNKEL (reference sequence). The CDR3 is made up of 15 amino acids.

This clonotype showed up many times. V gene TRBV5-1 combines with J gene TRBJ1-6; 8 bases map to TRBD1. Germline V CDR1 and CDR2: SGHRS, YFSETQ. The V and J ends lost 0 bases and 15 bases, in that order; junction bases with no gene match: 5. This CDR3 spans 13 amino acids. The CDR3 sequence: CASSLGPGGDLHF. CDR3 in DNA: TGCGCCAGCAGCTTGGGGCCAGGGGGCGACCTCCACTTT.